This passage covers 3 T cell receptor beta chains from one sample sequenced in a study of blood T cell repertoires in COVID-19. The table came from immunoSEQ multiplex PCR; TCRdb's copy has only in-frame clones and leaves some out. Seen here are some 290,000 clones, around 90% observed once, and the top ten hold around 0.96%. Specimen: peripheral blood. All receptors derive from a middle-aged woman with COVID-19, enrolled during active disease.

The V and J genes are TRBV10-3 and TRBJ2-5; D unresolved. Germline V gene sequence: CDR1 ENHRY, CDR2 SYGVKD. This CDR3 has 13 residues. Trimming cost V 0 bases and J 3 bases, with 5 bases left between them. The CDR3, as DNA: TGTGCCATCAGTGAGTCTGTCGAAGAGACCCAGTACTTC. Translation: CAISESVEETQYF.

The chain recombines TRBV9 with TRBJ2-1, with 11 nucleotides matching TRBD2. The germline V gene encodes CDR1 SGDLS and CDR2 YYNGEE. After removal of 3 bases from V and 3 bases from J, the junction contained 5 bases not matched to a gene. CDR3 length: 16 amino acids. CDR3 nucleotide sequence: TGTGCCAGCAGCGAAACCGGGACTAGCGGCTACAATGAGCAGTTCTTC. Amino acids: CASSETGTSGYNEQFF.

This clone came up once. The CDR3 spells CASSKATSGRARYEQYF. The CDR3, as DNA: TGTGCCAGCAGCAAGGCGACTAGCGGGAGGGCCAGGTACGAGCAGTACTTC. The J gene is TRBJ2-7, the V gene TRBV21-1; whether TRBD2, the table's D call, matches the DNA was not checked. TRBV21-1 is tagged as a pseudogene. The CDR3 length is 17 residues.